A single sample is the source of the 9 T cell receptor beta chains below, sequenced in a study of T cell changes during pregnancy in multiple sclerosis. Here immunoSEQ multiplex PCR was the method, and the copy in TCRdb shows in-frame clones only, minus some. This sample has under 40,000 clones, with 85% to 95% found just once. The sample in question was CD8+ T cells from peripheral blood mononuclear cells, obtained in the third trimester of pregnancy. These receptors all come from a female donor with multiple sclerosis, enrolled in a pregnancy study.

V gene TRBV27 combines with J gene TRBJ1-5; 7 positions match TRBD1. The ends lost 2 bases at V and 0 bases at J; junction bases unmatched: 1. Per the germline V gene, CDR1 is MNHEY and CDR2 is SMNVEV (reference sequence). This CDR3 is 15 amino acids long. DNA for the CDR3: TGTGCCAGCAGTTTAGGGACAGATAGCAATCAGCCCCAGCATTTT. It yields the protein CASSLGTDSNQPQHF.

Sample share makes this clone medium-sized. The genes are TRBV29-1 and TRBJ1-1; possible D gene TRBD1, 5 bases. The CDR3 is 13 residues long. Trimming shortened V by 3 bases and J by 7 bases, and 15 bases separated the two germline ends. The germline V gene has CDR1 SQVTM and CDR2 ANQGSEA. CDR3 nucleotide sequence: TGCAGCGTTGACCCAATGGGACTGGGTGAAGCTTTCTTT. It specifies CSVDPMGLGEAFF.

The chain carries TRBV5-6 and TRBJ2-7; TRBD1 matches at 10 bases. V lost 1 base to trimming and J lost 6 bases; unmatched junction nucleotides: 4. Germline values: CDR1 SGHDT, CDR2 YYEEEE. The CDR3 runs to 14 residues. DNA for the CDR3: TGTGCCAGCAGCTTGTCTGGACAGGGGGGCGAGCAGTACTTC. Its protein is CASSLSGQGGEQYF.

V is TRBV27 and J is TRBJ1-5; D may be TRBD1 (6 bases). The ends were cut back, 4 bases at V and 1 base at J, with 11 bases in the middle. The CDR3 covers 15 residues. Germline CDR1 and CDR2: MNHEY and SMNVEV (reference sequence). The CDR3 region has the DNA TGTGCCAGCAGTTCCCTACAGGGAAGCAATCAGCCCCAGCATTTT. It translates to CASSSLQGSNQPQHF.

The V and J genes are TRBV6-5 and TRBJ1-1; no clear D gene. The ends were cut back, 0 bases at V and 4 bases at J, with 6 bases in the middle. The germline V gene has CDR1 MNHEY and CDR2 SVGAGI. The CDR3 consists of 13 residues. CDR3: CASSYSRSTEAFF. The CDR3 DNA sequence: TGTGCCAGCAGTTACTCGCGCTCCACTGAAGCTTTCTTT.

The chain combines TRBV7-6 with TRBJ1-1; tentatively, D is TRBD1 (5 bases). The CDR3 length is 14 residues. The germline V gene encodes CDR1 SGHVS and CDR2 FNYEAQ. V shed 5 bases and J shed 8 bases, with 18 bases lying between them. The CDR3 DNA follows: TGTGCCAGCAGCCAGATCCCGCAATCAGGGGAAGCTTTCTTT. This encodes CASSQIPQSGEAFF.

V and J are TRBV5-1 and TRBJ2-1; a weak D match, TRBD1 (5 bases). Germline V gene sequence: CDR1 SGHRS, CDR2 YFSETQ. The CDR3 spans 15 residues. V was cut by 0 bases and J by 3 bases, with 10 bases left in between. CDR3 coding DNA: TGCGCCAGCAGCTTGGATCAGGGTTACTACAATGAGCAGTTCTTC. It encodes CASSLDQGYYNEQFF. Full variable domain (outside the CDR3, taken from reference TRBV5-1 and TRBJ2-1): KAGVTQTPRYLIKTRGQQVTLSCSPISGHRSVSWYQQTPGQGLQFLFEYFSETQRNKGNFPGRFSGRQFSNSRSEMNVSTLELGDSALYLCASSLDQGYYNEQFFGPGTRLTVL.

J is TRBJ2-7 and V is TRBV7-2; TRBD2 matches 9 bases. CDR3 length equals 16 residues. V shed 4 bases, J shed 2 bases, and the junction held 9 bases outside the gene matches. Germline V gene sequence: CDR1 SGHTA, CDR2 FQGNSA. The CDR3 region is CASSSWASGDTYEQYF. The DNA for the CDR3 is TGTGCCAGCAGCTCATGGGCTAGCGGGGACACCTACGAGCAGTACTTC. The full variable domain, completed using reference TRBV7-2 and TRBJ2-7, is GAGVSQSPSNKVTEKGKDVELRCDPISGHTALYWYRQSLGQGLEFLIYFQGNSAPDKSGLPSDRFSAERTGGSVSTLTIQRTQQEDSAVYLCASSSWASGDTYEQYFGPGTRLTVT.

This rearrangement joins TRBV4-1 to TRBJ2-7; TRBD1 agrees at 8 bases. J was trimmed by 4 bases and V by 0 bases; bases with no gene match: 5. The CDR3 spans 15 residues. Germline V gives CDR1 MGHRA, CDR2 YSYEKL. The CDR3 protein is CASSQDMDRVYEQYF. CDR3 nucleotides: TGCGCCAGCAGCCAAGATATGGACAGGGTGTACGAGCAGTACTTC.